This paragraph reports one TCR beta chain. These data come from a study of blood T cell repertoires in COVID-19. Study summary: Researchers got acute and convalescent COVID-19 samples from the United States, Italy and Spain. The cDNA or gDNA used as material had been derived from T cells, B-cell-depleted T cells, or PBMCs.

V lost 6 bases and J 2 bases, leaving 10 bases between the germline ends. The CDR3 is 13 residues long. CDR1 is MNHEY, CDR2 SVGAGI, per germline. In the authors' methods: Nucleated cell counts were estimated from reference gene primer amplification. Generated by immunoSEQ multiplex PCR, the TCRdb table keeps only in-frame clones and is missing some. The DNA gave D and trimming, while V, J and clone size come from that table. The data show approximately 150,000 clones, around 80% seen once. The chain is built from TRBV6-5 and TRBJ1-2; D possibly corresponds to TRBD1 (5 bases). The source of this sequence is a woman in her 70s with acute or convalescent COVID-19. The sequenced material came from peripheral blood. The CDR3 loop is CASSPGLNYGYTF. The CDR3 DNA reads as TGTGCCAGCAGCCCGGGACTAAACTATGGCTACACCTTC.